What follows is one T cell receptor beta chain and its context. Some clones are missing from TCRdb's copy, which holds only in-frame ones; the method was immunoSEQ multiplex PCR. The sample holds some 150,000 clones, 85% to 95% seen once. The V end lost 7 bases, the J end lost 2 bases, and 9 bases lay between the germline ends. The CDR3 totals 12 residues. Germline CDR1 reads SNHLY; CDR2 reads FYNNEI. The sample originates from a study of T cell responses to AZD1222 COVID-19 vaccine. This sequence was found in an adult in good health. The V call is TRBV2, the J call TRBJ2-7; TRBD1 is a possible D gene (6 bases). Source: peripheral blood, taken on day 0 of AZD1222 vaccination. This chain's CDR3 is CASTAGAYEQYF. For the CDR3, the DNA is TGTGCCAGCACTGCAGGGGCCTACGAGCAGTACTTC.